The 8 T cell receptor beta chains presented below share a single source sample, sequenced in a study of Tregs in tolerant kidney transplant recipients. Profiled with immunoSEQ multiplex PCR; TCRdb holds only in-frame clones, not every one. In total, the table holds around 48,000 clones. Sequences were derived from CD4+ T cells from blood, sampled before the transplant. Receptor source: a human donor who received a combined kidney and bone marrow transplant.

As for this clone: The CDR3 end lies 3 residues beyond the end of the read and is filled in from the germline J gene. The chain combines TRBV6-2 or TRBV6-3 with TRBJ2-1; D may be TRBD1 (6 bases). Looked up from germline, CDR1 is MNHEY and CDR2 is SVGEGT. The CDR3 totals 13 residues. The V end was cut by 8 bases, the J end by 4 bases, with 12 bases between. The CDR3 loop reads CASGGLNYNEQFF. Incomplete CDR3 DNA: TGTGCCAGCGGGGGCCTAAATTACAATGAG.

Comment on this clone: The read ends 3 residues shy of where the CDR3 ends; the end is completed using the germline J gene. The chain joins TRBV4-2 to TRBJ2-2; D unclear. V was pared by 0 bases and J by 7 bases, with 15 bases between. Germline CDR1 LGHNA, CDR2 YNFKEQ. The CDR3 is 16 amino acids. CDR3 sequence reads: CASSQEGFGRGGELFF. CDR3 DNA (partial): TGTGCCAGCAGCCAAGAGGGCTTCGGTAGAGGCGGGGAG.

Regarding this clone: The observed sequence ends 3 residues before the CDR3 terminus, with the missing tail filled in from the germline J gene. The chain carries TRBV5-1 and TRBJ2-3, with D possibly matching TRBD1 (6 bases). The CDR3 contains 15 residues. Germline CDR1 SGHRS, CDR2 YFSETQ. The V end lost 2 bases, the J end lost 0 bases, and 10 bases lay between the germline ends. CDR3 protein: CASSLQGLSTDTQYF. The part of the CDR3 DNA that was read is TGCGCCAGCAGCTTACAGGGCCTTAGCACAGATACG.

On this clone itself: The read ends 3 residues shy of where the CDR3 ends; the end is completed using the germline J gene. The chain employs TRBV7-7 and TRBJ1-6; D might be TRBD1 (6 bases). Germline V gene data show CDR1 as SSHAT and CDR2 as FNYEAQ (reference sequence). This CDR3 has 15 residues. Trimming took 5 bases from V and 7 from J, leaving 15 bases between them. CDR3 DNA (partial): TGTGCCAGCAGCCTCCTTGGGGGCGAAAATTCACCC. This codes for CASSLLGGENSP. In full, the CDR3 reads CASSLLGGENSPLHF.

Partial CDR3 DNA: TGTGCCAGCAGCTCCCGGGGAGGGGGAGTTGAAAAA. Amino acids: CASSSRGGGVEK. The complete CDR3 sequence is CASSSRGGGVEKLFF. The V gene is TRBV7-9, the J gene TRBJ1-4, with D possibly TRBD1 on 6 matching bases. The read gets to within 3 residues of the CDR3 end, and the germline J gene fills in the rest. Between the trimmed V and J ends, which lost 4 bases and 7 bases, there was a span of 16 bases. Germline CDR1 SEHNR, CDR2 FQNEAQ (reference sequence). The CDR3 is 15 residues long.

On this clone itself: The read halts 3 residues ahead of the CDR3 end, with the missing end drawn from the germline J gene. The rearrangement uses TRBV5-1 and TRBJ2-7; D might be TRBD2 (6 bases). Germline values: CDR1 SGHRS, CDR2 YFSETQ. Trimming pared 6 bases from V and 4 bases from J, leaving 17 bases between. This CDR3 is built from 14 residues. CDR3: CASTPVEGSYEQYF. CDR3 DNA (partial): TGCGCCAGCACCCCCGTGGAGGGGAGTTACGAG.

A note on this clone: The read terminates 3 residues ahead of where the CDR3 ends, so the germline J gene completes it. J is TRBJ1-1 and V is TRBV29-1; TRBD1 matches at 8 bases. Germline CDR1 SQVTM, CDR2 ANQGSEA. The V gene end was trimmed by 3 bases and the J gene end by 7 bases; junction bases not matched to a gene: 7. The CDR3 loop spans 13 amino acids. CDR3 residues: CSVDRGDRLEAFF. CDR3 DNA (partial): TGCAGCGTTGACCGGGGGGACAGGCTTGAA.

Details on this clone: The DNA ends 3 residues before the CDR3 does, and the rest of the CDR3 is filled in from the germline J gene. The chain uses TRBV7-3 and TRBJ2-2, with 11 bases lining up with TRBD2. Germline loops: CDR1 SGHTA, CDR2 FQGTGA. J gave up 8 bases and V 6 bases, and 8 bases lay outside the gene matches. The CDR3 has 15 amino acids. Incomplete CDR3 DNA: TGTGCCAGCAGTGAGACTAGCGGGACAGGTGGGGAG. This sequence encodes CASSETSGTGGE. The complete CDR3 protein is CASSETSGTGGELFF.